This T cell receptor (beta chain) originates from a study of blood T cell repertoires in COVID-19. This CDR3 contains 16 residues. CDR1 is SGHRS, CDR2 YFSETQ, per germline. The V end was cut by 0 bases, the J end by 1 base, with 10 bases between. A few counts support this clone. The protocol was immunoSEQ multiplex PCR, while the TCRdb copy is restricted to in-frame clones and leaves out a portion. Of about 200,000 clones listed, 83% are singletons. The gene calls are TRBV5-1 and TRBJ2-2; a weak D match, TRBD2 (5 bases). What was sequenced was PBMCs or T cells enriched from blood (not recorded which). The clonotype originates from a woman between 45 and 65 years old who had been exposed to COVID-19. DNA for the CDR3: TGCGCCAGCAGCTTGGTAGCGACCGTGAACACCGGGGAGCTGTTTTTT. Translation gives CASSLVATVNTGELFF.